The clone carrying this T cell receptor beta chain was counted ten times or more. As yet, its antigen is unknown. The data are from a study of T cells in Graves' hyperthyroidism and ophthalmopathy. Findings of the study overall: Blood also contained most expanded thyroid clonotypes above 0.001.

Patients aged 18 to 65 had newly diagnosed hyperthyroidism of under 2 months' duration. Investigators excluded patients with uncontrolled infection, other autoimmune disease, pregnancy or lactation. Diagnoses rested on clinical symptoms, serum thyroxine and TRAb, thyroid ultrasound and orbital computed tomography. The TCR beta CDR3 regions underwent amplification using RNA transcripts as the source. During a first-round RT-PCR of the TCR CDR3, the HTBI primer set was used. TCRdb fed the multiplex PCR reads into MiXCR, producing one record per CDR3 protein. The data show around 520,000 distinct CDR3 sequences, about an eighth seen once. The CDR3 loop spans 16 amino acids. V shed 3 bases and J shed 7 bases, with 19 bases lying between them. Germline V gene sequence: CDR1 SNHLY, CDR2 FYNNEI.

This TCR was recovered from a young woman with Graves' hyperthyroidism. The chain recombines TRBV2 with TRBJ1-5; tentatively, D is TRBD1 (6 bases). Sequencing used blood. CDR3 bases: TGTGCCAGCAGTGACGGTTACGCACAGGGTAAACAGCCCCAGCATTTT. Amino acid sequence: CASSDGYAQGKQPQHF.